The text below deals with one T cell receptor beta chain. Its target is not known. The record originates from a study of cytotoxic CD8 clonotypes in ibrutinib-treated CLL. Study information: The group held roughly twelve relapsed/refractory and around 15 treatment-naive patients, with fewer than 18 IGHV unmutated. Samples averaged approximately 240,000 productive templates and approximately 100,000 productive rearrangements.

The CDR3 length is 14 residues. The V end lost 3 bases, the J end lost 1 base, and 9 bases lay between the germline ends. CDR1 is MNHEY, CDR2 SMNVEV, per germline (reference sequence). General study results and limits: Few clonotypes were public, and these shrank or held steady under treatment. Higher circulating CD8+ T-cell counts strongly accompanied higher baseline clonality, above age-matched healthy donors.

Clones were sequenced by immunoSEQ multiplex PCR, and TCRdb holds only the in-frame ones, with some missing. The sample shows 50,000 to 60,000 clones, less than 90% of them seen only once. The sequencing here drew on PBMCs, taken after 24 months of ibrutinib treatment. This clonotype was obtained from a human donor with chronic lymphocytic leukemia. This sequence joins TRBV27 and TRBJ1-1; no clear D gene. The CDR3 DNA follows: TGTGCCAGCAGTTTCCTAGCAGGGAACACTGAAGCTTTCTTT. As protein: CASSFLAGNTEAFF.